The 29 T cell receptor beta chains below all came from one sample that was sequenced in a study of blood T cells in healthy people across ages. The second PCR ran 7 to 11 cycles with a sample-barcoded 5' primer and J-beta primers. One entry per CDR3 protein results from TCRdb running MiXCR on the 5' RACE reads. Of some 760,000 distinct CDR3 sequences in the sample, about 25% were seen once. These same data were also listed under a study on T cells of mothers and their children.

The sequencing sample was made of blood. Receptors originate from a boy between 10 and 17 years old in good health.

This chain connects TRBV7-9 to TRBJ1-2; no clear D gene. Trimming shortened V by 4 bases and J by 13 bases, and 13 bases separated the two germline ends. Germline CDR1 is SEHNR and CDR2 is FQNEAQ (reference sequence). The CDR3 totals 11 residues. The CDR3 DNA is TGTGCCAGCAGCTCCGTGGCAGTTACCACCTTC. Translating it yields CASSSVAVTTF.

The chain links TRBV11-2 to TRBJ2-1; 9 positions agree with TRBD2. The V gene end was trimmed by 1 base and the J gene end by 3 bases; junction bases not matched to a gene: 10. CDR1 is SGHAT and CDR2 is FQNNGV in the germline V gene. This CDR3 spans 18 amino acids. DNA of the CDR3: TGTGCCAGCAGCTTAGGATGGCTAGCGGGAAAAAGCTACAATGAGCAGTTCTTC. This encodes CASSLGWLAGKSYNEQFF.

In its sample, this clonotype was seen a few times. One end of the junction does not line up with germline, which may come from a read error. The rearrangement links TRBV12-3 or TRBV12-4 to TRBJ2-4; TRBD2 matches at 7 bases. The CDR3 spans 16 residues. For the CDR3, the DNA is TGTGCCAGCACCCTCGGCGGGGGAGGTGCCAAAAACATTCAGCACTTC. Translating gives CASTLGGGGAKNIQHF.

This chain joins TRBV6-6 and TRBJ1-4; D is undetermined. CDR1 is MNHNY and CDR2 is SVGAGI in the germline V gene (reference sequence). V was clipped by 2 bases and J by 8 bases, with 12 bases between them. The CDR3 extends over 14 amino acids. CDR3 region: CASSYGLLREKLFF. In nucleotides, the CDR3 is TGTGCCAGCAGTTACGGACTACTTAGGGAAAAACTGTTTTTT.

Only a few counts were recorded for this clonotype. The J gene is TRBJ2-1, the V gene TRBV4-1; 10 nucleotides agree with TRBD2. J lost 1 base, V lost 0 bases, and 3 bases had no gene match. The germline gives CDR1 MGHRA, CDR2 YSYEKL. CDR3 length equals 17 residues. CDR3 nucleotide sequence: TGCGCCAGCAGCCAAGAACTAGCGGGATTATCCTACAATGAGCAGTTCTTC. This codes for CASSQELAGLSYNEQFF.

In regard to this clonotype: The germline gene is not matched at one end of the junction; a read error may be the cause. J is TRBJ2-3 and V is TRBV2, with 9 bases aligning to TRBD2. The germline CDR1 and CDR2 sequences are SNHLY and FYNNEI. The CDR3 is 14 amino acids. The CDR3 coding sequence is TGTGCCTGCAGTCGCGGGAGGGTAACAGATACGCAGTATTTT. Protein sequence: CACSRGRVTDTQYF.

The rearrangement joins TRBV12-3 or TRBV12-4 to TRBJ2-5; a weak D match, TRBD1 (6 bases). Near its end, the DNA agrees better with TRBJ2-7, so the J call may be wrong. CDR3 length equals 17 residues. The CDR3 nucleotides are TGTGCCAGCAGTTTAGCGATAATGTACGGACAGCAATACGAGCAGTACTTC. It translates to CASSLAIMYGQQYEQYF.

The chain recombines TRBV7-9 with TRBJ2-1; TRBD2 might be the D (6 bases). V lost 2 bases, J lost 2 bases, and 16 bases lay in between. Germline CDR1 SEHNR, CDR2 FQNEAQ (reference sequence). The CDR3 runs to 17 residues. CDR3 DNA: TGTGCCAGCAGCTTAATTTCTTTGAGCGGGCCCTACAATGAGCAGTTCTTC. It translates to CASSLISLSGPYNEQFF.

This clonotype was seen more than once but under ten times. The CDR3 nucleotides read TGCAGTGCTAGCCCGATTACTACTTCCCAAGAGACCCAGTACTTC. Encoded protein: CSASPITTSQETQYF. J is TRBJ2-5 and V is TRBV20-1; D is unresolved. The CDR3 runs to 15 residues. Germline V gives CDR1 DFQATT, CDR2 SNEGSKA (reference sequence). Trimming cost V 3 bases and J 1 base, with 15 bases left between them.

This clonotype has just a few counts. This chain links TRBV4-1 with TRBJ2-7, with D perhaps TRBD2 (5 bases). V lost 0 bases, J lost 0 bases, and 9 bases lay in between. The CDR3 is 15 amino acids. Germline values: CDR1 MGHRA, CDR2 YSYEKL. CDR3 region: CASSQEKRLSYEQYF. The CDR3 DNA reads as TGCGCCAGCAGCCAAGAAAAGCGGCTCTCCTACGAGCAGTACTTC.

The chain joins TRBV19 to TRBJ2-5; the match to TRBD2 covers 12 bases. Germline CDR1 reads LNHDA; CDR2 reads SQIVND (reference sequence). V lost 10 bases to trimming and J lost 11 bases; unmatched junction nucleotides: 11. The CDR3 is 13 residues long. The CDR3 nucleotides read TGTGCCACCGAGACTAGCGGGGGCCTCGAACAGTACTTC. Its protein product is CATETSGGLEQYF.

This clonotype has only a few counts. The chain is built from TRBV29-1 and TRBJ1-1; D might be TRBD1 (6 bases). Trimming removed 6 bases at V and 5 bases at J, with 10 bases between. CDR3 length: 11 amino acids. The V gene's germline CDR1 is SQVTM and CDR2 ANQGSEA. CDR3 residues: CSVDRKTEAFF. The CDR3 nucleotides read TGCAGCGTAGACAGGAAGACTGAAGCTTTCTTT.

Only a few counts were recorded for this clonotype. The chain combines TRBV29-1 with TRBJ2-1, with 12 nucleotides matching TRBD2. Trimming at V came to 3 bases and at J to 7 bases, leaving 16 bases not matched to a gene. The CDR3 spans 18 residues. The germline gives CDR1 SQVTM, CDR2 ANQGSEA. The DNA for the CDR3 is TGCAGCGTTGACGGACAGGGGCCTAGCGGGAGGGCCGAGAATGAGCAGTTCTTC. Translated: CSVDGQGPSGRAENEQFF.

This clonotype was recorded a few times. The chain carries TRBV13 and TRBJ2-1; D remains unclear. Germline V gene sequence: CDR1 PRHDT, CDR2 FYEKMQ (reference sequence). CDR3 length: 15 residues. V lost 0 bases, J lost 5 bases, and 11 bases lay in between. In DNA form, the CDR3 reads TGTGCCAGCAGCTTAGGGTCGGTCCTCGACAATGAGCAGTTCTTC. Its protein is CASSLGSVLDNEQFF. The full variable domain, its missing parts supplied by reference TRBV13 and TRBJ2-1, is AAGVIQSPRHLIKEKRETATLKCYPIPRHDTVYWYQQGPGQDPQFLISFYEKMQSDKGSIPDRFSAQQFSDYHSELNMSSLELGDSALYFCASSLGSVLDNEQFFGPGTRLTVL.

This clonotype was counted only a few times. V usage is TRBV7-3 and J usage is TRBJ2-1; 7 positions agree with TRBD2. After removal of 5 bases from V and 5 bases from J, the junction contained 9 bases not matched to a gene. This CDR3 region has 15 residues. In germline, CDR1 is SGHTA, CDR2 FQGTGA. The CDR3 sequence: CASSLRGGGDNEQFF. The CDR3 DNA reads as TGTGCCAGCAGCCTTCGTGGCGGGGGAGACAATGAGCAGTTCTTC.

This clonotype was counted once. V usage is TRBV12-3 or TRBV12-4 and J usage is TRBJ1-4, with D tentatively TRBD1 (6 bases). The CDR3 sequence is 17 residues long. V was cut by 4 bases and J by 2 bases, with 17 bases left in between. The CDR3 region has the DNA TGTGCCAGCAGTTCCTCTTCAGGGGTTTGGACTAATGAAAAACTGTTTTTT. This sequence encodes CASSSSSGVWTNEKLFF.

Here the CDR3 reads CASSQGLAGVPHLTTQYF. The CDR3 coding sequence is TGCGCCAGCAGCCAAGGACTAGCGGGAGTTCCCCATCTAACTACGCAGTATTTT. The chain joins TRBV5-1 to TRBJ2-3; 13 bases are a match to TRBD2. Germline CDR1 reads SGHRS; CDR2 reads YFSETQ. The CDR3 extends over 18 amino acids. Unmatched junction bases numbered 16, after V lost 4 bases and J lost 8 bases.

The chain is built from TRBV28 and TRBJ2-7; the D gene is possibly TRBD1 (6 bases). This CDR3 region has 13 residues. V lost 6 bases, J lost 4 bases, and 13 bases lay in between. Germline V lookup: CDR1 MDHEN, CDR2 SYDVKM. The CDR3 nucleotides are TGTGCCAGCAGAGAAAACAGGGTATACGAGCAGTACTTC. The encoded protein is CASRENRVYEQYF.

Turning to this clonotype: One end of the junction is discordant with germline, which a read error may explain. The chain recombines TRBV12-3 or TRBV12-4 with TRBJ2-1; 11 positions agree with TRBD2. The CDR3 loop spans 18 amino acids. CDR3 coding DNA: TGTGCCAGCAGTTTACTAGCGGGAGGCTATAGCTCCTACAATGGGCAGTTCTTC. It translates to CASSLLAGGYSSYNGQFF.

This clonotype was counted a few times. The J gene is TRBJ1-4, the V gene TRBV11-2; 7 nucleotides align to TRBD1. V lost 7 bases, J lost 8 bases, and 16 bases stayed unmatched. Germline CDR1 and CDR2: SGHAT and FQNNGV. CDR3 length equals 16 residues. Written as DNA, the CDR3 is TGTGCCAGCACCCTCGGCCGACAGGGAGGATACGAAAAACTGTTTTTT. Amino acid sequence: CASTLGRQGGYEKLFF. Full variable domain (remainder filled in from reference TRBV11-2 and TRBJ1-4): EAGVAQSPRYKIIEKRQSVAFWCNPISGHATLYWYQQILGQGPKLLIQFQNNGVVDDSQLPKDRFSAERLKGVDSTLKIQPAKLEDSAVYLCASTLGRQGGYEKLFFGSGTQLSVL.

The rearrangement uses TRBV7-2 and TRBJ2-5; tentatively, D is TRBD2 (6 bases). The better agreement between TRBJ2-7 and the DNA end casts doubt on the J call. CDR1 is SGHTA and CDR2 is FQGNSA in the germline V gene. The CDR3 is made up of 14 amino acids. The CDR3 here is CASRTMGGSYEQYF. The CDR3 DNA sequence: TGTGCCAGCAGGACTATGGGGGGCTCCTACGAGCAGTACTTC.

The genes are TRBV3-1 and TRBJ2-7; D may match TRBD1 or TRBD2 (6 bases each). Germline V gene lookup returns CDR1 LGHDT and CDR2 YNNKEL (reference sequence). The CDR3 is 14 residues long. V lost 4 bases and J lost 2, with 12 bases in between. CDR3 coding DNA: TGTGCCAGCAGCCTAGGGGGGAATACCTACGAGCAGTACTTC. As protein: CASSLGGNTYEQYF.

The chain employs TRBV24-1 and TRBJ2-1; D uncertain. V lost 5 bases and J lost 8, with 6 bases in between. Germline V gene sequence: CDR1 KGHDR, CDR2 SFDVKD. The CDR3 runs to 11 residues. CDR3 in amino acids: CATSVSDEQFF. CDR3 sequence (DNA): TGTGCCACCAGTGTTTCCGATGAGCAGTTCTTC.

This clonotype was seen only a few times. The V call is TRBV5-6, the J call TRBJ2-1; TRBD2 aligns across 7 bases. The trim removed 7 bases at V and 2 bases at J, leaving 9 bases unmatched. Per the germline V gene, CDR1 is SGHDT and CDR2 is YYEEEE. CDR3 length equals 15 residues. CDR3 loop: CASGAGPLTYNEQFF. CDR3 nucleotides: TGTGCCAGCGGAGCGGGGCCTTTAACCTACAATGAGCAGTTCTTC.

The chain recombines TRBV6-5 with TRBJ2-7; D is perhaps TRBD2 (5 bases). The CDR3 has 14 residues. Germline-derived CDR1 and CDR2 are MNHEY and SVGAGI. The V end was cut by 5 bases, the J end by 6 bases, with 17 bases between. The CDR3 protein is CASSPLSGKSEQYF. The CDR3 DNA is TGTGCCAGCAGTCCCCTTTCGGGGAAATCCGAGCAGTACTTC.

The chain couples TRBV6-4 to TRBJ2-7; the D gene could be TRBD1 or TRBD2 (5 bases each). The CDR3 spans 15 residues. Germline CDR1 and CDR2: MRHNA and SNTAGT. Trimming shortened V by 3 bases and J by 2 bases, and 14 bases separated the two germline ends. CDR3 bases: TGTGCCAGCAGTGAGGGACCCGGTCCGGCCTACGAGCAGTACTTC. Amino acids: CASSEGPGPAYEQYF.

This clonotype was seen more than once but under ten times. The V call is TRBV4-3, the J call TRBJ2-5, with 10 bases fitting TRBD1. Near its end, the DNA agrees better with TRBJ2-7, so the J call may be wrong. The CDR3 consists of 14 residues. CDR1 is LGHNA and CDR2 is YSLEER in the germline V gene. This CDR3 reads CASSLRDRGSEQYF. CDR3 bases: TGCGCCAGCAGCCTCCGGGACAGGGGTAGCGAGCAGTACTTC.

The chain employs TRBV18 and TRBJ2-5; 10 bases are a match to TRBD2. The CDR3 contains 14 residues. The germline V gene has CDR1 KGHSH and CDR2 LQKENI. The junction had 3 bases not matched to a gene; V was cut back by 7 bases and J by 1 base. The CDR3 nucleotides are TGTGCCAGCTGGAGCGGGAGGGTCCAAGAGACCCAGTACTTC. Translation gives CASWSGRVQETQYF.

The chain uses TRBV5-1 and TRBJ2-7; D uncertain. V was shortened by 4 bases and J by 2 bases, with 10 bases between the two germline ends. Looked up from germline, CDR1 is SGHRS and CDR2 is YFSETQ. The CDR3 is made up of 13 amino acids. The CDR3 DNA reads TGCGCCAGCAGCCGCACAGAGCCCTACGAGCAGTACTTC. It encodes CASSRTEPYEQYF. Complete variable domain (other parts from reference TRBV5-1 and TRBJ2-7): KAGVTQTPRYLIKTRGQQVTLSCSPISGHRSVSWYQQTPGQGLQFLFEYFSETQRNKGNFPGRFSGRQFSNSRSEMNVSTLELGDSALYLCASSRTEPYEQYFGPGTRLTVT.